These T cell receptor beta chains were read from a single sample in a study of cytomegalovirus exposure and HLA in healthy donors. Repertoires were generated with immunoSEQ multiplex PCR, while TCRdb's copy carries only in-frame clones and drops some. The table shows 95,000 to 150,000 clones, with under 80% occurring only once. The sequenced material came from PBMCs. These receptors came from a man between 60 and 75 years old in good health and CMV-seropositive. The CDR3 runs from the conserved cysteine through the conserved F or W. The D gene is left open where the match is weak. Clone size is given for some rows only: seen once, a few or many times, or a class if the clone is expanded.

j_call	clone_size	v_call	d_call	cdr3_aa	cdr3_nt
TRBJ2-1	NA	TRBV11-2	NA	CASSLAAGSSYNEQFF	TGTGCCAGCAGCTTAGCGGCGGGAAGCTCCTACAATGAGCAGTTCTTC
TRBJ1-4	NA	TRBV28	NA	CASSLRGTNEKLFF	TGTGCCAGCAGTTTAAGGGGGACTAATGAAAAACTGTTTTTT
TRBJ1-1	once	TRBV14	TRBD1	CASSPRQGAMNTEAFF	TGTGCCAGCAGCCCGAGACAGGGGGCCATGAACACTGAAGCTTTCTTT
TRBJ2-3	NA	TRBV27	TRBD2	CASSLVGLAGTDTQYF	TGTGCCAGCAGTTTAGTGGGACTAGCGGGCACAGATACGCAGTATTTT
TRBJ1-1	once	TRBV25-1	TRBD1	CASSEPARGSDEAFF	TGTGCCAGCAGTGAACCGGCCAGGGGGTCGGATGAAGCTTTCTTT
TRBJ2-7	NA	TRBV7-2	TRBD1	CASSVRDSENPHEQYF	TGTGCCAGCAGCGTCCGGGACAGCGAAAATCCCCACGAGCAGTACTTC
TRBJ1-1	NA	TRBV19	NA	CASSITRQADTEAFF	TGTGCCAGTAGTATTACACGACAGGCCGACACTGAAGCTTTCTTT
TRBJ2-7	many	TRBV2	TRBD2	CASRDPGTIWDEQYF	TGTGCCAGCAGGGACCCGGGGACTATTTGGGACGAGCAGTACTTC
TRBJ1-2	NA	TRBV19	NA	CASSIRYRTDQRYGYTF	TGTGCCAGTAGTATCAGGTACAGGACAGACCAAAGATATGGCTACACCTTC
TRBJ2-7	NA	TRBV11-2	TRBD1	CASSYVWGQDPYEQYF	TGTGCCAGCAGTTACGTTTGGGGACAGGACCCCTACGAGCAGTACTTC
TRBJ2-7	once	TRBV7-2	TRBD2	CASSLAGGLYEQYF	TGTGCCAGCAGCCTAGCGGGGGGGCTTTACGAGCAGTACTTC
TRBJ2-2	NA	TRBV21-1	NA	CASSKDWQGSGELFF	TGTGCCAGCAGCAAAGATTGGCAGGGTTCCGGGGAGCTGTTTTTT
TRBJ1-3	NA	TRBV5-1	NA	CASSPQGISGNTIYF	TGCGCCAGCAGCCCCCAGGGTATTTCTGGAAACACCATATATTTT
TRBJ1-1	NA	TRBV7-9	NA	CASSPFTRGNGYTEAFF	TGTGCCAGCAGCCCCTTCACAAGGGGGAATGGGTACACTGAAGCTTTCTTT
TRBJ2-5	NA	TRBV7-3	TRBD2	CASSLTTSGGSETQYF	TGTGCCAGCAGCTTAACGACTAGCGGGGGCTCGGAGACCCAGTACTTC
TRBJ2-7	NA	TRBV5-6	TRBD2	CASSSLAGAPYEQYF	TGTGCCAGCAGCTCCCTGGCGGGAGCCCCTTACGAGCAGTACTTC
TRBJ1-4	once	TRBV30	NA	CAFRGAGEKLFF	TGTGCCTTCCGCGGAGCCGGGGAAAAACTGTTTTTT
TRBJ1-1	NA	TRBV5-1	NA	CASSFRVRTEAFF	TGCGCCAGCAGCTTCCGGGTTAGGACTGAAGCTTTCTTT
TRBJ1-1	NA	TRBV18	NA	CASSPNVLGQANTEAFF	TGTGCCAGCTCACCTAATGTTCTGGGACAAGCGAACACTGAAGCTTTCTTT
TRBJ1-4	NA	TRBV5-1	NA	CASSQGAGEKLFF	TGCGCCAGCAGCCAAGGGGCGGGGGAAAAACTGTTTTTT
TRBJ1-6	few	TRBV27	NA	CASSLSSGGFYNSPLHF	TGTGCCAGCAGTTTATCGTCGGGGGGGTTCTATAATTCACCCCTCCACTTT
TRBJ1-3	NA	TRBV9	TRBD1	CASSVGTGLGNTIYF	TGTGCCAGCAGCGTGGGGACAGGGCTAGGAAACACCATATATTTT
TRBJ1-5	NA	TRBV28	NA	CASSLPEWDTVVQPQHF	TGTGCCAGCAGTTTACCGGAGTGGGACACCGTAGTTCAGCCCCAGCATTTT
TRBJ1-5	few	TRBV27	NA	CASRDSRNQPQHF	TGTGCCAGCAGGGACAGTCGCAATCAGCCCCAGCATTTT
TRBJ1-4	NA	TRBV2	NA	CASSYSSTNEKLFF	TGTGCCAGCAGTTACAGCTCAACTAATGAAAAACTGTTTTTT
TRBJ1-1	NA	TRBV29-1	TRBD1	CSGQDRGLNTEAFF	TGCAGCGGACAGGACAGGGGGCTGAACACTGAAGCTTTCTTT
TRBJ2-7	NA	TRBV5-5	TRBD1	CASSSTGGERQYF	TGTGCCAGCAGCTCGACAGGGGGGGAACGGCAGTACTTC
TRBJ1-1	NA	TRBV5-1	TRBD1	CASSLRTGAVRAFF	TGCGCCAGCAGCTTAAGGACAGGGGCAGTTCGAGCTTTCTTT
TRBJ2-2	NA	TRBV10-3	TRBD1	CAISDRGTGGTGELFF	TGTGCCATCAGTGACCGCGGGACAGGGGGAACCGGGGAGCTGTTTTTT
TRBJ1-5	NA	TRBV6-1	TRBD1	CASSGGTANQPQHF	TGTGCCAGCTCAGGCGGGACAGCTAATCAGCCCCAGCATTTT
TRBJ1-1	NA	TRBV5-1	NA	CASSREGTEAFF	TGCGCCAGCAGCCGTGAGGGCACTGAAGCTTTCTTT
TRBJ1-5	NA	TRBV21-1	NA	CASSTGTGGYQPQHF	TGTGCCAGCAGCACCGGGACAGGGGGTTATCAGCCCCAGCATTTT
TRBJ1-1	NA	TRBV18	TRBD1	CASSPRDSGNTEAFF	TGTGCCAGCTCACCCCGGGACAGCGGGAACACTGAAGCTTTCTTT
TRBJ2-7	NA	TRBV7-3	NA	CASSSLDGYEQYF	TGTGCCAGCAGCTCCCTAGACGGCTACGAGCAGTACTTC
TRBJ2-7	NA	TRBV2	TRBD1	CASSEGDRGAEQYF	TGTGCCAGCAGTGAAGGGGACAGGGGAGCCGAGCAGTACTTC
TRBJ2-7	NA	TRBV5-4	TRBD1	CASSRDSQREQYF	TGTGCCAGCAGCAGGGACAGTCAGCGCGAGCAGTACTTC
TRBJ2-7	NA	TRBV28	TRBD1	CASSGRDREDYEQYF	TGTGCCAGCAGTGGCCGGGACAGGGAAGACTACGAGCAGTACTTC
TRBJ2-7	few	TRBV5-1	TRBD2	CASSPSDGGSSYEQYF	TGCGCCAGCAGCCCGTCGGACGGGGGGAGCTCCTACGAGCAGTACTTC
TRBJ2-1	NA	TRBV11-3	NA	CASSQGTGSYNEQFF	TGTGCCAGCAGCCAAGGGACTGGCTCCTACAATGAGCAGTTCTTC
TRBJ2-1	NA	TRBV28	TRBD2	CASSLRWREGRNEQFF	TGTGCCAGCAGTTTAAGGTGGCGGGAGGGCCGAAATGAGCAGTTCTTC
TRBJ2-7	NA	TRBV9	NA	CASSVTGRGEQYF	TGTGCCAGCAGCGTAACAGGGCGTGGGGAGCAGTACTTC
TRBJ2-7	once	TRBV18	TRBD2	CASSDTSGSYEQYF	TGTGCCAGCTCAGATACTAGCGGCTCCTACGAGCAGTACTTC
TRBJ2-7	NA	TRBV29-1	NA	CSVPELGRDEQYF	TGCAGCGTGCCGGAACTGGGGAGAGACGAGCAGTACTTC
TRBJ2-4	NA	TRBV10-2	NA	CASRDRTVAKNIQYF	TGCGCCAGCAGGGACCGGACAGTGGCCAAAAACATTCAGTACTTC
TRBJ2-1	once	TRBV10-3	NA	CAISESGTTYNEQFF	TGTGCCATCAGTGAGTCAGGGACAACCTACAATGAGCAGTTCTTC
TRBJ1-4	NA	TRBV6-1	NA	CASSEARGSRVF	TGTGCCAGCAGTGAAGCTCGAGGGAGTCGGGTTTTT
TRBJ1-2	NA	TRBV7-8	TRBD1	CASSRTGESVYGYTF	TGTGCCAGCAGCCGTACAGGGGAGAGTGTCTATGGCTACACCTTC
TRBJ1-1	NA	TRBV6-6	NA	CASTLWGRTEAFF	TGTGCCAGCACCCTATGGGGGCGGACTGAAGCTTTCTTT
TRBJ1-1	NA	TRBV28	NA	CASSLGLLNTEAFF	TGTGCCAGCAGTTTAGGCCTCTTGAACACTGAAGCTTTCTTT
TRBJ2-3	NA	TRBV12-5	TRBD2	CASGPGLAALTDTQYF	TGTGCTAGTGGACCGGGACTAGCGGCCCTCACAGATACGCAGTATTTT